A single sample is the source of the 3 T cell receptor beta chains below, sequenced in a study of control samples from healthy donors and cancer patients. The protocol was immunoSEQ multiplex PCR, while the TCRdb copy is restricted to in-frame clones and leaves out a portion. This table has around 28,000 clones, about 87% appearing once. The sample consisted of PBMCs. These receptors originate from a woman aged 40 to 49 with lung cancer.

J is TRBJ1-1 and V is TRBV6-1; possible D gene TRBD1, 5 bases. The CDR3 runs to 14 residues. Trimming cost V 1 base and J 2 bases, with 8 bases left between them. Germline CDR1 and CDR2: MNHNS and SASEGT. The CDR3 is CASSEGGGNTEAFF. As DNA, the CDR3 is TGTGCCAGCAGTGAAGGGGGGGGAAACACTGAAGCTTTCTTT.

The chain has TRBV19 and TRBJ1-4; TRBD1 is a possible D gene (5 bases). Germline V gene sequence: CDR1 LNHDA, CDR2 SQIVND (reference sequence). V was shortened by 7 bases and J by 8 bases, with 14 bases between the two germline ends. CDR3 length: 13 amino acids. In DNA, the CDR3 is TGTGCCAGTAACCCGGGACGAGAGGAAAAACTGTTTTTT. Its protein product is CASNPGREEKLFF. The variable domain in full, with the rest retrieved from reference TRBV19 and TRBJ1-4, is DGGITQSPKYLFRKEGQNVTLSCEQNLNHDAMYWYRQDPGQGLRLIYYSQIVNDFQKGDIAEGYSVSREKKESFPLTVTSAQKNPTAFYLCASNPGREEKLFFGSGTQLSVL.

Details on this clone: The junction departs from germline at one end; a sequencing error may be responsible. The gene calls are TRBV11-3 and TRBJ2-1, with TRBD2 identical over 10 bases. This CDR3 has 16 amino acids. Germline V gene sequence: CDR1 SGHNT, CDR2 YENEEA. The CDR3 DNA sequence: TGTGCCAGCAGCCTAGAGCGGGGGGGGCCCTACAATGAGCAGTTCTTC. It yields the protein CASSLERGGPYNEQFF. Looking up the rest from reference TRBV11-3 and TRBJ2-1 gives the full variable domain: EAGVVQSPRYKIIEKKQPVAFWCNPISGHNTLYWYLQNLGQGPELLIRYENEEAVDDSQLPKDRFSAERLKGVDSTLKIQPAELGDSAVYLCASSLERGGPYNEQFFGPGTRLTVL.